The clone carrying this T cell receptor beta chain was recorded a few times. The antigen is unknown. The data belong to a study of T-cell memory formation after mild COVID-19. Notes on the study in general: The SARS-CoV-2 specificity of second-wave clones reaching peak at day 37 remained unverified. Contracting clones, day 15 to 85, had balanced CD4/CD8, and later expanders favored CD4+.

Losses at the gene ends were 6 bases for V and 6 bases for J; bases not matched to a gene: 14. Germline-derived CDR1 and CDR2 are PRHDT and FYEKMQ (reference sequence). This CDR3 is built from 16 residues. Constant-segment primers were used for 5'RACE, and the resulting TCR alpha and TCR beta cDNA libraries carried sample barcodes and UMIs. TCRdb re-derived calls from the 5' RACE reads in MiXCR, one entry per CDR3 protein. The repertoire holds around 440,000 distinct CDR3 sequences, with roughly 20% as singletons. The chain couples TRBV13 to TRBJ2-1; 7 positions agree with TRBD1. This TCR came from an adult woman who had mild COVID-19 (a few samples of this study predate the infection). Cell type and time point are not known. Sequencing was done on a sample of PBMCs or a T cell subset sorted from them (not recorded which). The CDR3 nucleotides are TGTGCCAGCAGTCCGTTTGCAGGGGGAAAGGGCAATGAGCAGTTCTTC. This translates into CASSPFAGGKGNEQFF.